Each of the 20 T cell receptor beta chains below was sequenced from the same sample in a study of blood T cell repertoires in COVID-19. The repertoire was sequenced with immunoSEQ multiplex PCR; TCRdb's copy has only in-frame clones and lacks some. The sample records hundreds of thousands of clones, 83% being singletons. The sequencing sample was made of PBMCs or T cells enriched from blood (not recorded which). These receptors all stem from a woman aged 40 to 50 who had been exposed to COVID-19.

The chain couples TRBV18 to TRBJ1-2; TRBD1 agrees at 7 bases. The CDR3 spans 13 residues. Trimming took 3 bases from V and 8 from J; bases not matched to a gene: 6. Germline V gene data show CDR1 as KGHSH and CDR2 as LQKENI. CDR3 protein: CASSPKGAEGYTF. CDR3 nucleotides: TGTGCCAGCTCACCTAAGGGGGCCGAGGGCTACACCTTC.

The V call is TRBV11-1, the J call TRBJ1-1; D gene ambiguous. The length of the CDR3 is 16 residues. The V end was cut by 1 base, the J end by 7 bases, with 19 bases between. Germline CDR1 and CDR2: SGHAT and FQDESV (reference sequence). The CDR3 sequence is CASSLDGTMVRYEAFF. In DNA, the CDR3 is TGTGCCAGCAGCTTAGATGGTACCATGGTACGGTATGAAGCTTTCTTT.

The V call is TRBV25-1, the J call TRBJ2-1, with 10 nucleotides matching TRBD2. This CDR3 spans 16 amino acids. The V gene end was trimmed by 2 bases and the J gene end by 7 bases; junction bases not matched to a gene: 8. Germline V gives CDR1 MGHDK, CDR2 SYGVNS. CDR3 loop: CASSERSSGGRNEQFF. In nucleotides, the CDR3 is TGTGCCAGCAGTGAACGGTCTAGCGGGGGTCGGAATGAGCAGTTCTTC.

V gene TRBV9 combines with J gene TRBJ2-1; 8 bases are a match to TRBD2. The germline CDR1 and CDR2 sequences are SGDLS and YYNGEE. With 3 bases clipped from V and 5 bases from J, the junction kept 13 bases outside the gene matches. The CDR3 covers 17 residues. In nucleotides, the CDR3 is TGTGCCAGCAGCGCCCCCTTGATAGCGGGGAACAACAATGAGCAGTTCTTC. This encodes CASSAPLIAGNNNEQFF.

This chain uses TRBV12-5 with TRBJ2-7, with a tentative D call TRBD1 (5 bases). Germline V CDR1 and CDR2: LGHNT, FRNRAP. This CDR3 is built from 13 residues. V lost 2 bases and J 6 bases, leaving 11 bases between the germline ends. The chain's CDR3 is CASGLLEGVEQYF. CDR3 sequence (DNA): TGTGCTAGTGGTTTGTTGGAAGGGGTCGAGCAGTACTTC. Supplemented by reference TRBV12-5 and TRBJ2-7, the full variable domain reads DARVTQTPRHKVTEMGQEVTMRCQPILGHNTVFWYRQTMMQGLELLAYFRNRAPLDDSGMPKDRFSAEMPDATLATLKIQPSEPRDSAVYFCASGLLEGVEQYFGPGTRLTVT.

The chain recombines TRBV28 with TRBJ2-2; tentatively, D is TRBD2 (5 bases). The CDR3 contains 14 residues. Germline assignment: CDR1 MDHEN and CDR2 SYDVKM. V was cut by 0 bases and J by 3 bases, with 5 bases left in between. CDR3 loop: CASSLWEDTGELFF. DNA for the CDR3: TGTGCCAGCAGTTTATGGGAGGACACCGGGGAGCTGTTTTTT.

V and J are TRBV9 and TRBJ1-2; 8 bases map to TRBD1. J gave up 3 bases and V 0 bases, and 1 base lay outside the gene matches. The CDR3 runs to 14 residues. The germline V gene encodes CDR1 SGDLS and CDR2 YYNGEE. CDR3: CASSVDRGDYGYTF. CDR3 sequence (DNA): TGTGCCAGCAGCGTAGACAGGGGGGACTATGGCTACACCTTC.

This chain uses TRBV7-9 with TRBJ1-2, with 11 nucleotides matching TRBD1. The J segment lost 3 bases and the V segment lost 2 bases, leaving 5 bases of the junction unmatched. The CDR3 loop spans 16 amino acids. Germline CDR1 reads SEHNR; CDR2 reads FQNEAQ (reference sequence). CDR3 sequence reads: CASSLTPGQGDYGYTF. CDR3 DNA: TGTGCCAGCAGCTTAACCCCGGGACAGGGGGACTATGGCTACACCTTC.

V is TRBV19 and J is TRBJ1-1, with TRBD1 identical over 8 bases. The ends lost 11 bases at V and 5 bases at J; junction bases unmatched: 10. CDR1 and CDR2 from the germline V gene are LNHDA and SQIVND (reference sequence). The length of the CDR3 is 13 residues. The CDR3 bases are TGTGCCTCTTCCGGACAGGGAGGAACTGAAGCTTTCTTT. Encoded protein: CASSGQGGTEAFF. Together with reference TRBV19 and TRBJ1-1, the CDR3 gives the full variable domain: DGGITQSPKYLFRKEGQNVTLSCEQNLNHDAMYWYRQDPGQGLRLIYYSQIVNDFQKGDIAEGYSVSREKKESFPLTVTSAQKNPTAFYLCASSGQGGTEAFFGQGTRLTVV.

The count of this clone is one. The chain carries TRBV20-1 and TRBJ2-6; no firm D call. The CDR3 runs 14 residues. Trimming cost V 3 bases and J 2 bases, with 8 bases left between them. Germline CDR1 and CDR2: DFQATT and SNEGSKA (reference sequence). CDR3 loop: CSASEVAGANVLTF. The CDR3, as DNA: TGCAGTGCTAGTGAGGTAGCTGGGGCCAACGTCCTGACTTTC.

The DNA for the CDR3 is TGTGCCAGCACCAATTCAGGCAGGGGATATCAGCCCCAGCATTTT. It yields the protein CASTNSGRGYQPQHF. The chain couples TRBV28 to TRBJ1-5; D may be TRBD1 (6 bases). V dropped 7 bases and J dropped 5 bases, with 18 bases sitting between them. This CDR3 contains 15 residues. Germline values: CDR1 MDHEN, CDR2 SYDVKM.

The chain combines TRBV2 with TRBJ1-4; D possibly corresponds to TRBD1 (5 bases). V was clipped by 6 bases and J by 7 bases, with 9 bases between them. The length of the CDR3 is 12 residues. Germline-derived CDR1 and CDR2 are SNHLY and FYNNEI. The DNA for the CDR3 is TGTGCCAGCAGGGGGCCGGGTGAAAAACTGTTTTTT. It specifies CASRGPGEKLFF. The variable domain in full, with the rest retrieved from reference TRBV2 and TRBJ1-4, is EPEVTQTPSHQVTQMGQEVILRCVPISNHLYFYWYRQILGQKVEFLVSFYNNEISEKSEIFDDQFSVERPDGSNFTLKIRSTKLEDSAMYFCASRGPGEKLFFGSGTQLSVL.

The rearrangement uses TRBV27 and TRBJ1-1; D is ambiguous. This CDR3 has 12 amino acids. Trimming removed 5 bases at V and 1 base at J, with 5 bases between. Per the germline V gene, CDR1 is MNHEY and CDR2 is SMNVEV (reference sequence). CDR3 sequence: CASSLWNTEAFF. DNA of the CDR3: TGTGCCAGCAGTCTCTGGAACACTGAAGCTTTCTTT.

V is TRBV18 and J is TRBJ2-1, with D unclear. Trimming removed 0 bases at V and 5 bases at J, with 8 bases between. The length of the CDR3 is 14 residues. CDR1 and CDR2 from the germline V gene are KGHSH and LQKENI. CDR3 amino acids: CASSPPNRDNEQFF. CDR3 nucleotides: TGTGCCAGCTCACCACCAAATCGAGACAATGAGCAGTTCTTC.

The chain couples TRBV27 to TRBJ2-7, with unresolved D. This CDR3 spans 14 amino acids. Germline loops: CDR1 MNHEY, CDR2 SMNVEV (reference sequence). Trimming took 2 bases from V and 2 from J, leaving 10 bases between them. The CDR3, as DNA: TGTGCCAGCAGTTTAAGAGGATTGGCCTACGAGCAGTACTTC. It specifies CASSLRGLAYEQYF.

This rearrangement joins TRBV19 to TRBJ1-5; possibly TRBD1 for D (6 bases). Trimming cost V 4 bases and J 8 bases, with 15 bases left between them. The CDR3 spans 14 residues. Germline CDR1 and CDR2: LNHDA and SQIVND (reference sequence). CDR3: CASSRQVDGEPQHF. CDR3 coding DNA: TGTGCCAGTAGTAGACAGGTGGATGGGGAGCCCCAGCATTTT.

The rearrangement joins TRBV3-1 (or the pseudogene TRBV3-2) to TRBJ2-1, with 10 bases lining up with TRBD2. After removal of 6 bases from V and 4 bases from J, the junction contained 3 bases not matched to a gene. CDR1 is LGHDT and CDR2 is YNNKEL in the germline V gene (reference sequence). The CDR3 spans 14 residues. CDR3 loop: CASSPSGGYNEQFF. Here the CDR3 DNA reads TGTGCCAGCAGTCCTAGCGGGGGTTACAATGAGCAGTTCTTC.

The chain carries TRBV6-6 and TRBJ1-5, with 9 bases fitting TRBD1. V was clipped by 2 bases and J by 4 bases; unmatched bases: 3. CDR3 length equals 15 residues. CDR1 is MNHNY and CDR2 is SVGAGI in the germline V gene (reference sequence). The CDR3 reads CASSYQTGGNQPQHF. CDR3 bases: TGTGCCAGCAGTTACCAGACAGGGGGTAATCAGCCCCAGCATTTT.

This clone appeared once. The CDR3 nucleotides read TGTGCCAGCAGCCGAAGCTCGCAAGAGACCCAGTACTTC. Translating gives CASSRSSQETQYF. The chain uses TRBV7-2 and TRBJ2-5; D is ambiguous. The CDR3 is 13 residues long. Deletions cut 5 bases from V and 2 bases from J, with 9 bases between. Looked up from germline, CDR1 is SGHTA and CDR2 is FQGNSA. Full variable domain (remainder filled in from reference TRBV7-2 and TRBJ2-5): GAGVSQSPSNKVTEKGKDVELRCDPISGHTALYWYRQSLGQGLEFLIYFQGNSAPDKSGLPSDRFSAERTGGSVSTLTIQRTQQEDSAVYLCASSRSSQETQYFGPGTRLLVL.

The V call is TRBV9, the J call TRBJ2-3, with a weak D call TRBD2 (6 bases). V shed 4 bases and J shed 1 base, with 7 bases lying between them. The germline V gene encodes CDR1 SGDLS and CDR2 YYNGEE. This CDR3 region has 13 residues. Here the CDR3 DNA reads TGTGCCAGCAGCCCGGGGGGCACAGATACGCAGTATTTT. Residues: CASSPGGTDTQYF. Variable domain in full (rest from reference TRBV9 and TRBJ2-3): DSGVTQTPKHLITATGQRVTLRCSPRSGDLSVYWYQQSLDQGLQFLIQYYNGEERAKGNILERFSAQQFPDLHSELNLSSLELGDSALYFCASSPGGTDTQYFGPGTRLTVL.